This record concerns one TCR beta chain sequence. This receptor's antigen is unknown. No much larger clonotype is one base removed from it; base qualities were not supplied. The donors were healthy, HIV-negative adults who had no recently reported acute infections or vaccinations. Every donor was a Caucasian adult residing in Nashville, Tennessee, USA. Magnetic negative selection was used to enrich CD4+ T cells, after which naive cells were positively selected on CD45RA and the negative fraction became the memory subset. Blood was collected by leukapheresis, and PBMCs were isolated by Ficoll-Histopaque density gradient centrifugation and then cryopreserved in liquid nitrogen vapor phase. Purity and quantity of every magnetically sorted T cell population were checked by analytical flow cytometry. Genomic DNA was isolated from every sorted fraction and measured by UV absorbance on a Nanodrop 2000c.

This sample was taken from a study of shared clonotypes between healthy human individuals (dated by TCRdb to about 2020). Broadly, across the study: A couple of women and a few men aged 18 to 49 years were included in the cohort. For each donor, CD4 naive and CD4 memory were each run on three plates, CD8 naive on two plates, and CD8 memory on one plate. Blood TCR repertoires of several healthy adults were deeply sequenced to estimate repertoire size and the extent of clonotype sharing between individuals. Different laboratories and diverse techniques were used to prepare libraries and sequence TCR repertoires, to increase sequencing depth and limit assay-specific biases. Per donor, leukapheresis produced somewhere between about 0.94 and 9 billion PBMCs. What the study reported, not specific to this receptor: Pairwise subsampling indicated that sequencing depth was expected to affect the degree of clonotype sharing among donors. Estimated clonotype richness was generally larger for naive than for memory subsets. Rarefaction of sorted-subset datasets indicated incomplete sequencing despite the large sequencing depth. Compared with non-shared clonotypes, clonotypes shared by all four sorted-subset donors had higher generation probabilities. Across a few donors, roughly 5% of naive CD4, approximately 3.5% of naive CD8, approximately 2.5% of memory CD4, and approximately 0.4% of memory CD8 clonotypes were shared. Because the study included only a small number of donors, the genetic and exposure-history diversity represented was limited. Sampling was restricted to blood, and TCR repertoires in tissues likely differ from the TCR repertoires found in blood.

Using the deep immunoSEQ assay, TCR CDR3 regions were amplified from genomic DNA by multiplex PCR. Extracted genomic DNA from each cell subset was distributed evenly across all wells of several immunoSEQ 96-well plates, and each plate was treated as a replicate. For sorted subsets, approximately 210 ng genomic DNA, equal to tens of thousands of T cell genomes, was loaded into each replicate PCR. The purified libraries were quantified using a Qubit 3.0 fluorometer, sized with a Bioanalyzer 2100, and then quantified again using the KAPA Library Quantification kit. A separate single-read 150-cycle Illumina NextSeq 550 flow cell was used to sequence each immunoSEQ 96-well plate. Under the source paper's analysis protocol: Because the immunoSEQ output included only junctional sequences and no quality scores, the filtering could not be the same as the filtering used for full-length reads. Sequences were annotated with PyIR, a Python wrapper for IgBLAST v1.9, using IMGT germline references to assign V/J genes and CDR3. Reads were filtered out if the reads had weak V/J assignments (E-value above 1e-6), no CDR3, stop codons, out-of-frame junctions, or ambiguous translated residues. V3J clonotypes were defined as sequences sharing the same inferred V gene, J gene, and CDR3 amino acid sequence. Percentage overlap between repertoires was calculated by dividing the number of shared unique clonotypes by the size of the smaller repertoire. Repertoire richness was assessed with RTK rarefaction, the Chao1 estimator, and Recon v2.1 estimates of unobserved clonotypes. Generation probabilities for all TCRbeta clonotypes obtained by the gDNA method from several donors were computed using OLGA. TCRdb re-hosts the immuneACCESS table, in-frame sequences only. Its copies lack some clones; in the studies checked, an unresolved V gene accounts for under half of them, and the cause for the rest is not known. V and J calls and clone size are given by that table; D and trimming were obtained from the DNA. The sample table holds roughly 2,300,000 clones, of which 85% to 95% were seen once. The ten largest clonotypes hold 0.37% of the sample.

CDR3 length: 14 amino acids, cysteine to phenylalanine. The retained sequence is limited to the CDR3, 42 bases, with the frame set at the first base. V and J lose 4 bases and 0 bases, and a span of 8 bases separates them. The CDR1 and CDR2 encoded by the germline V gene are KGHSH and LQKENI. The chain joins TRBV18 to TRBJ2-3; no D segment can be confidently identified. The sequence was collected from a man between 18 and 29 years old in good health. Some clones in this sample may be carry-over from other donors' samples. Sequenced material: naive CD4+ T cells from PBMCs. The sample's cell subset or site, from its label and the paper: CD45RA+ positively selected. The CDR3 has the sequence CASSRESSTDTQYF. The bases are TGTGCCAGCTCACGGGAATCTAGCACAGATACGCAGTATTTT. Full variable domain (CDR3 extended with the reference TRBV18 and TRBJ2-3 proteins): NAGVMQNPRHLVRRRGQEARLRCSPMKGHSHVYWYRQLPEEGLKFMVYLQKENIIDESGMPKERFSAEFPKEGPSILRIQQVVRGDSAAYFCASSRESSTDTQYFGPGTRLTVL.